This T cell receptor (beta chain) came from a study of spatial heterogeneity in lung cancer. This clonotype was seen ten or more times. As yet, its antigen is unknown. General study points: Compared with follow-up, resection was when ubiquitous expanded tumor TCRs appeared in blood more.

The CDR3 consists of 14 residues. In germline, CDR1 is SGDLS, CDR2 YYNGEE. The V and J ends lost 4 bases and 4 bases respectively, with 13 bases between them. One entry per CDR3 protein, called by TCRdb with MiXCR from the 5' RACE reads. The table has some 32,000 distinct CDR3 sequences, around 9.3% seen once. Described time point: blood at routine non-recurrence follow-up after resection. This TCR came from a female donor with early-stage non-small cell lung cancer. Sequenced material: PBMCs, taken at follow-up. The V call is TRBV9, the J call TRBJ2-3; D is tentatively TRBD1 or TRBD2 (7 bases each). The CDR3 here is CASSPGGAADTQYF. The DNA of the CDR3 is TGTGCCAGCAGCCCAGGGGGGGCCGCAGATACGCAGTATTTT.